The 8 T cell receptor beta chains below come from one sample, sequenced in a study of OX40 agonist ivuxolimab in advanced cancers. Assay used: immunoSEQ multiplex PCR; TCRdb lists only in-frame clones, some missing. Among some 73,000 clones listed, approximately 86% were seen once. The specimen was CD4+ or CD8+ T cells sorted from blood, collected in a trial of the OX40 agonist ivuxolimab. These receptors originate from an adult with an advanced solid tumor such as melanoma, head and neck, liver or kidney cancer.

This clone turned up a few times. The chain combines TRBV18 with TRBJ2-7, with D perhaps matching TRBD1 (6 bases). With 5 bases removed from V and 4 bases from J, the gap between germline ends came to 18 bases. The CDR3 is 15 residues long. Germline V gene data show CDR1 as KGHSH and CDR2 as LQKENI. The CDR3: CASSTLGQRAYEQYF. CDR3 DNA sequence: TGTGCCAGCTCAACCTTGGGACAAAGGGCTTACGAGCAGTACTTC.

V and J are TRBV2 and TRBJ2-7; TRBD2 agrees at 14 bases. The CDR3 has 16 amino acids. The ends lost 6 bases at V and 4 bases at J; junction bases unmatched: 8. CDR1 and CDR2 (germline): SNHLY, FYNNEI. The chain's CDR3 is CASSDPGLAGVYEQYF. The DNA of the CDR3 is TGTGCCAGCAGCGATCCGGGACTAGCGGGAGTATACGAGCAGTACTTC.

V is TRBV27 and J is TRBJ1-5; unclear D gene. This CDR3 spans 15 amino acids. Trimming took off 2 bases at V and 5 bases at J, with 13 bases between the two ends. Germline values: CDR1 MNHEY, CDR2 SMNVEV (reference sequence). CDR3 region: CASSLGRNGDQPQHF. In DNA, the CDR3 is TGTGCCAGCAGTTTAGGACGCAACGGAGATCAGCCCCAGCATTTT.

Only one count was recorded for this clone. V gene TRBV4-1 combines with J gene TRBJ1-6; TRBD1 matches 7 bases. The V segment lost 4 bases and the J segment 14 bases; nucleotides outside the gene matches: 14. CDR1 and CDR2 from the germline V gene are MGHRA and YSYEKL. The CDR3 length is 15 residues. Here the CDR3 DNA reads TGCGCCAGCAGCCCCGAAGGGGGCCGCGTTGAAACCCTCCACTTT. Its translation is CASSPEGGRVETLHF.

This clone has just one count. The gene calls are TRBV7-2 and TRBJ2-1; 7 nucleotides match TRBD1. Germline V lookup: CDR1 SGHTA, CDR2 FQGNSA. The CDR3 has 15 residues. J lost 6 bases, V lost 1 base, and 6 bases had no gene match. The CDR3 region is CASSLGTGVVNEQFF. The CDR3 DNA reads as TGTGCCAGCAGCTTAGGGACAGGTGTAGTCAATGAGCAGTTCTTC.

The chain combines TRBV7-3 with TRBJ1-1; no definite D call. Germline-derived CDR1 and CDR2 are SGHTA and FQGTGA. The CDR3 runs 13 residues. V was cut by 1 base and J by 1 base, with 4 bases left in between. CDR3 in amino acids: CASSLRRNTEAFF. The CDR3 bases are TGTGCCAGCAGCTTAAGGCGGAACACTGAAGCTTTCTTT.

This clone was found once. The chain has TRBV5-1 and TRBJ2-1; TRBD1 might be the D (5 bases). Germline CDR1 is SGHRS and CDR2 is YFSETQ. This CDR3 region has 16 residues. V was cut by 0 bases and J by 0 bases, with 10 bases left in between. CDR3 residues: CASSLEGMSSYNEQFF. The DNA of the CDR3 is TGCGCCAGCAGCTTGGAGGGGATGAGCTCCTACAATGAGCAGTTCTTC. Based on the CDR3 plus reference TRBV5-1 and TRBJ2-1, the full variable domain is KAGVTQTPRYLIKTRGQQVTLSCSPISGHRSVSWYQQTPGQGLQFLFEYFSETQRNKGNFPGRFSGRQFSNSRSEMNVSTLELGDSALYLCASSLEGMSSYNEQFFGPGTRLTVL.

The chain uses TRBV2 and TRBJ2-3, with D uncertain. The germline gives CDR1 SNHLY, CDR2 FYNNEI. The CDR3 length is 12 residues. V dropped 2 bases and J dropped 5 bases, with 5 bases sitting between them. CDR3 coding DNA: TGTGCCAGCAGTGAACTACAAGATACGCAGTATTTT. Translating it yields CASSELQDTQYF.